The sample holds a few counts of the clone carrying this T cell receptor beta chain. Its specificity is not known. This CDR3 contains 14 residues. Per the germline V gene, CDR1 is LNHDA and CDR2 is SQIVND (reference sequence). V was trimmed by 1 base and J by 3 bases, leaving 7 bases between them. This sample stems from a study of a mutant IDH1 vaccine in newly diagnosed glioma. The sample's time point: week 11, during vaccination. Doses comprised 300 ug of mutant IDH1 20-mer peptide each, plus topical imiquimod. The table came from immunoSEQ multiplex PCR; TCRdb's copy has only in-frame clones and leaves some out. The sample records 100,000 to 150,000 clones, around 77% being singletons.

Sequenced material: PBMCs, taken from a glioma patient whose treatment included an IDH1 peptide vaccine. The source of this sequence is a middle-aged man with glioma. This rearrangement joins TRBV19 to TRBJ1-5, with D hard to call. The CDR3 nucleotides read TGTGCCAGTAGTATAGCCCAGGACAATCAGCCCCAGCATTTT. Amino acids: CASSIAQDNQPQHF.